The 3 T cell receptor beta chains below all came from one sample that was sequenced in a study of cytomegalovirus exposure and HLA in healthy donors. It was with 60 Vbeta and 13 Jbeta primers that the PCR ran. Some clones are missing from TCRdb's copy, which holds only in-frame ones; the method was immunoSEQ multiplex PCR. This sample contains tens of thousands of clones. Source material: PBMCs. Receptors were obtained from a male donor in good health and CMV-seronegative.

This chain joins TRBV6-6 and TRBJ1-5, with D perhaps TRBD1 (6 bases). CDR3 length: 16 residues. With 6 bases removed from V and 6 bases from J, the gap between germline ends came to 21 bases. Germline CDR1 reads MNHNY; CDR2 reads SVGAGI (reference sequence). The CDR3 nucleotides are TGTGCCAGCAGCTTTGATCCAGGGGATGACGGTCAGCCCCAGCATTTT. Protein sequence: CASSFDPGDDGQPQHF.

About this clone itself: One end of the junction fails to match germline, which may point to a read error. Other DNA sequences in the sample encode the same CDR3. The genes are TRBV5-1 and TRBJ1-6; D is possibly TRBD1 (5 bases). The CDR3 totals 16 residues. Germline assignment: CDR1 SGHRS and CDR2 YFSETQ. The CDR3, as DNA: TGCGCCAGCAGCTCGGGGGGGGAACTACCTAATTCACCCCTACACTTT. It translates to CASSSGGELPNSPLHF.

The V and J genes are TRBV30 and TRBJ1-4; 7 bases agree with TRBD1. The CDR3 is 14 residues long. Germline CDR1 GTSNPN, CDR2 SVGIG (reference sequence). V dropped 2 bases and J dropped 8; count of bases not matched to a gene: 8. The CDR3 nucleotides read TGTGCCTGGAGTTGGGACAGCCTGGGGGAAAAACTGTTTTTT. It yields the protein CAWSWDSLGEKLFF. The full variable domain, completed using reference TRBV30 and TRBJ1-4, is SQTIHQWPATLVQPVGSPLSLECTVEGTSNPNLYWYRQAAGRGLQLLFYSVGIGQISSEVPQNLSASRPQDRQFILSSKKLLLSDSGFYLCAWSWDSLGEKLFFGSGTQLSVL.